The source of this TCR beta chain is a study of T-cell reconstitution after alpha-beta-depleted transplantation in children. The CDR3 covers 15 residues. Germline CDR1 MDHEN, CDR2 SYDVKM. V lost 3 bases to trimming and J lost 4 bases, with 15 bases between them. Overall study results and limits: Two months or so post-transplant, alpha-beta T cells reportedly derived from several hundred expanded graft clones. When one year had passed after transplant, most T-cell counts and diversity came from newly produced T cells. Day-60 TCRbeta diversity that was high in some patients was derived from surviving recipient T cells and thymic progenitors.

In this sample, this clonotype turned up many times. Its antigen is undetermined. For TCRbeta, the library was prepared with unique molecular identifiers. MiXCR, run by TCRdb on the PCR reads, gives a single entry per CDR3 protein. The top ten clones hold under 8% of a sample with hundreds of thousands of distinct CDR3 sequences, 7.5% to 9.5% of them seen once. The sequence derives from a male patient aged 10 to 17 who had a stem cell transplant for acute lymphoblastic leukemia, so the T cells may come from the graft donor. This chain connects TRBV28 to TRBJ2-5; perhaps TRBD1 as D (6 bases). Sequencing used PBMCs, mostly from graft donor cells, obtained 180 days after TCRalphabeta/CD19-depleted stem cell transplant. CDR3 bases: TGTGCCAGCAGTTTCTTAGGGGGTTCAGGAGAGACCCAGTACTTC. It translates to CASSFLGGSGETQYF.